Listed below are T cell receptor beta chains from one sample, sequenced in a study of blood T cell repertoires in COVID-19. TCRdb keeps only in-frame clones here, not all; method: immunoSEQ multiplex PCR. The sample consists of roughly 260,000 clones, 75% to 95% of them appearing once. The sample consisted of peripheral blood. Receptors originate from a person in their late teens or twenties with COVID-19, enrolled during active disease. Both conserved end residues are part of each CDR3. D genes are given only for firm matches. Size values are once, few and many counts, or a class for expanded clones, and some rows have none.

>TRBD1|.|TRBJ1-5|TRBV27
TGTGCCAGCAGTTTAATGACAGGGGTTAATCAGCCCCAGCATTTT
CASSLMTGVNQPQHF
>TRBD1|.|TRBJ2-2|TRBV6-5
TGTGCCAGCCGGGACAGGTCGAACACCGGGGAGCTGTTTTTT
CASRDRSNTGELFF
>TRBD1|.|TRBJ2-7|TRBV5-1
TGCGCCAGCAGGTTGACAGGGTCCTACGAGCAGTACTTC
CASRLTGSYEQYF
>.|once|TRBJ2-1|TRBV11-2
TGTGCCAGCAGACCAACCCTAACTCCTCGAGGCAACTCCTACAATGAGCAGTTCTTC
CASRPTLTPRGNSYNEQFF
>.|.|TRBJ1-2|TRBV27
TGTGCCAGCAGTTTATTCGGACAGAATCCATATGGCTACACCTTC
CASSLFGQNPYGYTF
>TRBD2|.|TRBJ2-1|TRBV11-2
TGTGCCAGCAGCTCAGAAATGGGACTAGCGGGAGGGGACTCCTACAATGAGCAGTTCTTC
CASSSEMGLAGGDSYNEQFF
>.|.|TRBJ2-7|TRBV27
TGTGCCAGCAGTTTAAGGGGGGGCTACGAGCAGTACTTC
CASSLRGGYEQYF
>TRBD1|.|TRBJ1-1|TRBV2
TGTGCCAGCAGTGCGACAGGGAGCATGAACACTGAAGCTTTCTTT
CASSATGSMNTEAFF
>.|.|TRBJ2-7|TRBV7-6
TGTGCCAGCAGCCCCACCTCGGGAGAGAGTAGCTACGAGCAGTACTTC
CASSPTSGESSYEQYF
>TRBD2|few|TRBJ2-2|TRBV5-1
TGCGCCAGCAGCCCTATGCACCGGGAGGGTGCCGGGGAGCTGTTTTTT
CASSPMHREGAGELFF